This is a list of T cell receptor beta chains from one sample in a study of OX40 agonist ivuxolimab in advanced cancers. Data came from immunoSEQ multiplex PCR; TCRdb stores just in-frame clones and leaves some out. The sample contains roughly 40,000 clones, approximately 85% of which appear only once. The specimen was CD4+ or CD8+ T cells sorted from blood, collected in a trial of the OX40 agonist ivuxolimab. These receptors all stem from an adult with an advanced solid tumor such as melanoma, head and neck, liver or kidney cancer. Both conserved end residues are part of each CDR3. The D gene is left open where the match is weak. A clone size is listed for some rows: how often the clone was seen (once, few, many), or a class if it is expanded.

j_gene	abundance	d_gene	v_gene	CDR3aa	CDR3nt
TRBJ2-7	-	TRBD2	TRBV4-3	CASALSYGGGYEQYF	TGCGCCAGCGCCCTGAGTTATGGGGGGGGTTACGAGCAGTACTTC
TRBJ2-7	-	-	TRBV15	CATSRDLDSSYEQYF	TGTGCCACCAGCAGAGATCTCGACAGCTCCTACGAGCAGTACTTC
TRBJ2-1	-	TRBD2	TRBV9	CASSVGPAGVLYNEQFF	TGTGCCAGCAGCGTAGGCCCAGCGGGGGTCCTCTACAATGAGCAGTTCTTC
TRBJ1-1	-	TRBD1	TRBV27	CASSLWGQGKVKAFF	TGTGCCAGCAGTTTATGGGGACAGGGTAAGGTCAAAGCTTTCTTT
TRBJ1-5	-	TRBD1	TRBV19	CASSIGTAAYSNQPQHF	TGTGCCAGTAGTATTGGGACAGCCGCATATAGCAATCAGCCCCAGCATTTT
TRBJ2-3	-	TRBD2	TRBV9	CASSVWGEGPTDTQYF	TGTGCCAGCAGCGTATGGGGGGAGGGCCCCACAGATACGCAGTATTTT
TRBJ2-3	once	TRBD2	TRBV7-3	CASSPGTSGTDTQYF	TGTGCCAGCAGCCCCGGGACTAGCGGCACAGATACGCAGTATTTT
TRBJ2-7	-	TRBD2	TRBV9	CASSVEAGISYEQYF	TGTGCCAGCAGCGTAGAAGCGGGGATCTCCTACGAGCAGTACTTC
TRBJ2-7	-	-	TRBV25-1	CASSDPGSSAYEQYF	TGTGCCAGCAGTGATCCGGGATCTTCTGCCTACGAGCAGTACTTC
TRBJ2-5	-	-	TRBV9	CASSPQGQETQYF	TGTGCCAGCAGCCCCCAGGGCCAAGAGACCCAGTACTTC
TRBJ2-1	-	-	TRBV29-1	CSAVSSNEQFF	TGCAGCGCCGTCTCATCAAATGAGCAGTTCTTC
TRBJ1-6	-	TRBD1	TRBV27	CASRLDRGNSPLHF	TGTGCCAGCAGGCTAGACAGGGGTAATTCACCCCTCCACTTT
TRBJ2-2	few	-	TRBV19	CASLSAGELFF	TGTGCCAGTTTGTCGGCCGGGGAGCTGTTTTTT
TRBJ2-1	-	-	TRBV14	CASREIYDNEQFF	TGTGCCAGCAGAGAGATTTACGACAATGAGCAGTTCTTC
TRBJ1-5	-	-	TRBV6-5	CASSYGHSNQPQHF	TGTGCCAGCAGTTACGGGCATAGCAATCAGCCCCAGCATTTT
TRBJ2-7	-	TRBD2	TRBV9	CASSVGSGTYEQYF	TGTGCCAGCAGCGTGGGGAGCGGGACCTACGAGCAGTACTTC